The 7 T cell receptor beta chains below come from one sample, sequenced in a study of a mutant IDH1 vaccine in newly diagnosed glioma (dated by TCRdb to about 2021). Their antigens are not known. The library was obtained by the immunoSEQ multiplex PCR assay. In TCRdb, the immuneACCESS table is reduced to in-frame sequences with V and J assigned. These tables do not hold every clone; where another copy was compared, an unresolved V gene accounts for under half, and the others remain unexplained. In this sample the table shows about 56,000 clones, 85% to 90% of which occur a single time. Approximately 4.2% of the sample belongs to the ten largest clones. The label giving this sample's time point can be read as: week 5, during vaccination. Each vaccine dose, consisting of 300 ug of a 20-mer mutant IDH1 peptide in Montanide, was administered subcutaneously with topical imiquimod. The source was PBMCs, collected from a glioma patient whose treatment included an IDH1 peptide vaccine. Receptor source: a middle-aged woman with glioma.

V and J are TRBV6-4 and TRBJ1-4; a possible D gene is TRBD1 (6 bases). The CDR3 loop spans 14 amino acids. Germline assignment: CDR1 MRHNA and CDR2 SNTAGT. V shed 6 bases and J shed 6 bases, with 14 bases lying between them. This CDR3 is CASSHRAVDEKLFF. The CDR3 nucleotides read TGTGCCAGCAGCCACAGGGCTGTAGATGAAAAACTGTTTTTT.

The CDR3 DNA follows: TGTGCCTCCGAGGGGACAGGGACAGATACGCAGTATTTT. It yields the protein CASEGTGTDTQYF. This chain uses TRBV19 with TRBJ2-3; 9 bases align to TRBD1. V shed 11 bases, J shed 3 bases, and the junction held 6 bases outside the gene matches. This CDR3 has 13 amino acids. Germline lookup yields CDR1 LNHDA and CDR2 SQIVND (reference sequence).

The chain uses TRBV5-6 and TRBJ1-2; a possible D gene is TRBD1 (6 bases). The CDR3 consists of 12 residues. The ends were cut back, 1 base at V and 6 bases at J, with 7 bases in the middle. Germline-derived CDR1 and CDR2 are SGHDT and YYEEEE. The chain's CDR3 is CASSLQGNGYTF. CDR3 DNA sequence: TGTGCCAGCAGCTTGCAGGGGAATGGCTACACCTTC.

The genes are TRBV10-1 and TRBJ1-3; D gene uncertain. Trimming stripped 7 bases from V and 4 bases from J, with 8 bases between. There are 12 residues in the CDR3. Per germline, CDR1 WNHNN and CDR2 SYGVQD (reference sequence). The CDR3 reads CASKSTGNTIYF. The CDR3 DNA sequence: TGCGCCAGCAAATCGACGGGAAACACCATATATTTT.

The genes are TRBV6-1 and TRBJ1-5; D gene unclear. Trimming removed 10 bases from V and 8 bases from J, with 21 bases in between. CDR3 length: 14 residues. Germline lookup yields CDR1 MNHNS and CDR2 SASEGT. The DNA of the CDR3 is TGTGCCACAAGGACTTTATCGGTGGCGGAGCCCCAGCATTTT. This translates into CATRTLSVAEPQHF.

The rearrangement uses TRBV28 and TRBJ1-5, with 9 bases matching TRBD1. This CDR3 has 16 residues. Looked up from germline, CDR1 is MDHEN and CDR2 is SYDVKM. The V gene end was trimmed by 4 bases and the J gene end by 4 bases; junction bases not matched to a gene: 8. In DNA form, the CDR3 reads TGTGCCAGCAGTTCACTAACAGGGGGCCAAAATCAGCCCCAGCATTTT. As protein: CASSSLTGGQNQPQHF.

This clone came up a few times. The V gene is TRBV4-1, the J gene TRBJ2-1, with D maybe TRBD2 (6 bases). The CDR3 has 17 residues. Trimming cost V 1 base and J 4 bases, with 17 bases left between them. Per germline, CDR1 MGHRA and CDR2 YSYEKL. CDR3 nucleotides: TGCGCCAGCAGCCAAGGGGCGGGGCGGGCGTCTTACAATGAGCAGTTCTTC. Its translation is CASSQGAGRASYNEQFF.